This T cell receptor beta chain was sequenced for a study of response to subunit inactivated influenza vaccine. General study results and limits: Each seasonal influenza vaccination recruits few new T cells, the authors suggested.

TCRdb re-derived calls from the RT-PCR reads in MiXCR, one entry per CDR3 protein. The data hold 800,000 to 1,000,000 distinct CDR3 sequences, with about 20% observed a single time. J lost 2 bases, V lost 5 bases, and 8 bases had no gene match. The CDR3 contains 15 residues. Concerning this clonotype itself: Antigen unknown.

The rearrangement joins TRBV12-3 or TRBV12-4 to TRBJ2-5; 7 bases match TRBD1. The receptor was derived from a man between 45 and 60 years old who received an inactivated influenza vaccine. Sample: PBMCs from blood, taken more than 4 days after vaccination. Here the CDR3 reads CASSKGQNKQETQYF. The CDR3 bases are TGTGCCAGCAGTAAGGGACAGAACAAACAAGAGACCCAGTACTTC.